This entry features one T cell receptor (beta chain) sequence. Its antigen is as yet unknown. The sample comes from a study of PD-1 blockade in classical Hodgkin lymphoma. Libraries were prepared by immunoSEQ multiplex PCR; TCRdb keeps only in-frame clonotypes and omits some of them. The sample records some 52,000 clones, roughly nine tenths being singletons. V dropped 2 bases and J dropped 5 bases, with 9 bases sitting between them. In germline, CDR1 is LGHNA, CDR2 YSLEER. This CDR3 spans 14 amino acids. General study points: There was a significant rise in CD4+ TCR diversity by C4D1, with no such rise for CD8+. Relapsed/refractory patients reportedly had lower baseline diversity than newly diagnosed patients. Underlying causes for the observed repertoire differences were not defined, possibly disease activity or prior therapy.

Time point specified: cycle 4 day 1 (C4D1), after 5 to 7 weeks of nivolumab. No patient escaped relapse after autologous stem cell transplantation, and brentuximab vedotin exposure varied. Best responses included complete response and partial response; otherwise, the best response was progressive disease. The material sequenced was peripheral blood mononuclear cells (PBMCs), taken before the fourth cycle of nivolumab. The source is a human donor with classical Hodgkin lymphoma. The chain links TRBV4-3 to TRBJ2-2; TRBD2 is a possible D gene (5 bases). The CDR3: CASSQQLGTGELFF. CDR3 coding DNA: TGCGCCAGCAGCCAACAACTAGGGACCGGGGAGCTGTTTTTT.